Listed below are T cell receptor beta chains from one sample, sequenced in a study of T cell repertoires in cytomegalovirus infection. Their specific antigens are unknown. MiXCR was run by TCRdb on the reads, yielding one entry per CDR3 protein. The sample lists approximately 910,000 distinct CDR3 sequences, approximately 31% occurring once. The input for sequencing was cultured CD8+ T cells from PBMCs, taken from culture after CMV antigen stimulation. These receptor sequences come from a human donor in good health (CMV status not recorded). Some clones in this sample may be carry-over from other donors' samples. CDR3s include the opening cysteine and the closing phenylalanine or tryptophan. A D gene is named only where the DNA matches it firmly. Size tells how often a clone was seen (once, few, many) or the class of an expanded clone, and some rows leave it out.

size	length	D	V	J	DNA	CDR3
NA	13	NA	TRBV7-6	TRBJ2-7	TGTGCCAGCAGCGACTTCCGGGTACACGAGCAGTACTTC	CASSDFRVHEQYF
once	12	NA	TRBV24-1	TRBJ2-3	TGTGCCACCAGTGCTTTTGCAGATACGCAGTATTTT	CATSAFADTQYF
NA	11	NA	TRBV29-1	TRBJ1-1	TGCAGCGTTGAGGGGAACGCTGAAGCTTTCTTT	CSVEGNAEAFF
few	16	NA	TRBV9	TRBJ2-5	TGTGCCAGCAGCTCCCCATTAACCGGGGGTGCGGAGACCCAGTACTTC	CASSSPLTGGAETQYF
few	14	NA	TRBV6-5	TRBJ1-1	TGTGCCAGCAGTTACTCGACTGCGGGGACTGAAGCTTTCTTT	CASSYSTAGTEAFF
NA	15	NA	TRBV29-1	TRBJ2-2	TGCAGCGTTGAAGATCCGCTGACAGGCACCGGGGAGCTGTTTTTT	CSVEDPLTGTGELFF
NA	15	NA	TRBV4-1	TRBJ2-2	TGCGCCAGCAGCCTTAGACAGACGAACACCGGGGAGCTGTTTTTT	CASSLRQTNTGELFF
NA	19	TRBD2	TRBV6-2/TRBV6-3	TRBJ2-7	TGTGCCAGCAGTTACTCTTCCCTAGCGGGGGCCCTCGAGGTCTACGAGCAGTACTTC	CASSYSSLAGALEVYEQYF
few	15	TRBD2	TRBV6-5	TRBJ2-2	TGTGCCAGCAGGCCTGGGAGCGGGGGGAGGGGGGAGCTGTTTTTT	CASRPGSGGRGELFF
NA	9	NA	TRBV7-6	TRBJ1-2	TGTGCCAGCAGCTTAGAGGTGGTCTTC	CASSLEVVF
few	18	NA	TRBV27	TRBJ1-6	TGTGCCAGCACTCCCTGGCCCCCCGTTAGCTCCTATAATTCACCCCTCCACTTT	CASTPWPPVSSYNSPLHF
NA	15	TRBD2	TRBV7-6	TRBJ2-2	TGTGCCAGCAGCTTACGGCGGGGGGCTTTCGGGGAGCTGTTTTTT	CASSLRRGAFGELFF
NA	12	TRBD2	TRBV20-1	TRBJ2-5	TGCAGTGCCAGACTAGCGGAAGAGACCCAGTACTTC	CSARLAEETQYF
many	14	NA	TRBV12-3/TRBV12-4	TRBJ1-5	TGTGCCAGCAGGCAAGACGACGGCAATCAGCCCCAGCATTTT	CASRQDDGNQPQHF
few	15	TRBD2	TRBV7-9	TRBJ2-1	TGTGCCAGCAGCTTAGAACTAGCGGGGGGCGATGAGCAGTTCTTC	CASSLELAGGDEQFF
NA	13	NA	TRBV6-5	TRBJ1-2	TGTGCCAGCAGTTGCTCGATCGGGGATGGCTACACCTTC	CASSCSIGDGYTF
NA	15	NA	TRBV6-4	TRBJ1-6	TGTGCCAGCCGGGCAGGGACGTTCCATAATTCACCCCTCCACTTT	CASRAGTFHNSPLHF
many	14	NA	TRBV7-9	TRBJ1-2	TGTGCCAGCAGCCGAGGGGGACCCAACTATGGCTACACCTTC	CASSRGGPNYGYTF
NA	13	NA	TRBV19	TRBJ1-2	TGTGCCAGTAGTATAGGGGCTAACTATGGCTACACCTTC	CASSIGANYGYTF
NA	16	TRBD2	TRBV27	TRBJ2-1	TGTGCCAGCAGTGGGCTAGCGGAAAGCTCCTACAATGAGCAGTTCTTC	CASSGLAESSYNEQFF
NA	15	NA	TRBV18	TRBJ2-7	TGTGCCAGCCCCGAGGACCCGGACAGATCCTACGAGCAGTACTTC	CASPEDPDRSYEQYF
few	13	NA	TRBV6-5	TRBJ2-5	TGTGCCAGCAACCAGGAGAGAGGGGGGACCCAGTACTTC	CASNQERGGTQYF
NA	15	NA	TRBV6-6	TRBJ1-2	TGTGCCAGCAGTTACGACACGGTCTTTCAATATGGCTACACCTTC	CASSYDTVFQYGYTF
many	11	NA	TRBV2	TRBJ2-3	TGTGCCAGCGACCGGTGGGATACGCAGTATTTT	CASDRWDTQYF
NA	17	NA	TRBV18	TRBJ2-7	TGTGCCAGCTCAACCAGGGGACTTCAAGGAAGAGGACGCGAGCAGTACTTC	CASSTRGLQGRGREQYF